The next 30 T cell receptor beta chains were all read from a single sample in a study of identifying expanded T cells in peripheral blood. Data came from immunoSEQ multiplex PCR; TCRdb stores just in-frame clones and leaves some out. The profile covers 80,000 to 90,000 clones, with about 91% appearing a single time and about 3% taken by the ten largest. Sequencing was performed on blood. These receptors were collected from a person aged 18 to 75 in good health.

This chain joins TRBV11-2 and TRBJ2-7; the match to TRBD2 covers 10 bases. The junction had 10 bases not matched to a gene; V was cut back by 1 base and J by 4 bases. The CDR3 covers 17 residues. Germline V lookup: CDR1 SGHAT, CDR2 FQNNGV. This CDR3 is CASSLAPSGRGGYEQYF. The CDR3, as DNA: TGTGCCAGCAGCTTAGCACCCAGCGGGAGGGGAGGATACGAGCAGTACTTC.

The chain employs TRBV18 and TRBJ1-6; the D gene is possibly TRBD1 (6 bases). The germline V gene has CDR1 KGHSH and CDR2 LQKENI. V lost 2 bases, J lost 7 bases, and 9 bases lay in between. The CDR3 consists of 14 residues. The CDR3: CASSPGGENSPLHF. CDR3 bases: TGTGCCAGCTCACCAGGGGGCGAGAATTCACCCCTCCACTTT.

The genes are TRBV4-3 and TRBJ1-2; 7 positions match TRBD1. CDR1 is LGHNA, CDR2 YSLEER, per germline. V trimming: 1 base; J trimming: 3 bases; junction bases outside the gene matches: 2. The CDR3 sequence is 14 residues long. CDR3 sequence (DNA): TGCGCCAGCAGCCAAGGGGACAGATACTATGGCTACACCTTC. It is translated as CASSQGDRYYGYTF.

This clone has only one observation. V and J are TRBV12-5 and TRBJ2-6, with D unclear. Germline values: CDR1 LGHNT, CDR2 FRNRAP. The CDR3 is made up of 14 amino acids. V dropped 1 base and J dropped 1 base, with 2 bases sitting between them. The CDR3 DNA sequence: TGTGCTAGTGGTTTGGAGTCTGGGGCCAACGTCCTGACTTTC. This encodes CASGLESGANVLTF.

The CDR3 DNA sequence: TGTGCCAGCAGCTTAAATACGGGCAGACAAGAGACCCAGTACTTC. This translates into CASSLNTGRQETQYF. The chain is built from TRBV7-2 and TRBJ2-5; unclear D gene. The V end lost 2 bases, the J end lost 2 bases, and 12 bases lay between the germline ends. This CDR3 region has 15 residues. From germline, CDR1 is SGHTA and CDR2 FQGNSA. Using reference TRBV7-2 and TRBJ2-5 for the parts outside the CDR3, the full variable domain is GAGVSQSPSNKVTEKGKDVELRCDPISGHTALYWYRQSLGQGLEFLIYFQGNSAPDKSGLPSDRFSAERTGGSVSTLTIQRTQQEDSAVYLCASSLNTGRQETQYFGPGTRLLVL.

As for this clone: The sample carries other DNA sequences with the same CDR3. The genes are TRBV30 and TRBJ2-1, with TRBD1 as a possible D gene (6 bases). Trimming removed 3 bases from V and 2 bases from J, with 20 bases in between. Looked up from germline, CDR1 is GTSNPN and CDR2 is SVGIG (reference sequence). CDR3 length equals 17 residues. The CDR3 nucleotides read TGTGCCTGGAGCCTCAAGAGCCAGGGACAACCCTACAATGAGCAGTTCTTC. It specifies CAWSLKSQGQPYNEQFF.

The table lists this clone with a count of one. The chain is built from TRBV14 and TRBJ2-4, with a tentative D call TRBD2 (5 bases). CDR3 length: 15 residues. Germline CDR1 and CDR2: SGHDN and FVKESK. Trimming cost V 5 bases and J 3 bases, with 14 bases left between them. CDR3 DNA: TGTGCCAGCAGCTCTGGGAGCGTCGGCAAAAACATTCAGTACTTC. Amino acids: CASSSGSVGKNIQYF. The variable domain in full, completed from reference TRBV14 and TRBJ2-4, reads EAGVTQFPSHSVIEKGQTVTLRCDPISGHDNLYWYRRVMGKEIKFLLHFVKESKQDESGMPNNRFLAERTGGTYSTLKVQPAELEDSGVYFCASSSGSVGKNIQYFGAGTRLSVL.

The V call is TRBV10-3, the J call TRBJ2-3; 8 bases align to TRBD1. Germline V lookup: CDR1 ENHRY, CDR2 SYGVKD. The CDR3 sequence is 14 residues long. V lost 7 bases to trimming and J lost 4 bases; unmatched junction nucleotides: 7. The CDR3 DNA is TGTGCCATCAAGGAGACAGGGGTGGCAGATACGCAGTATTTT. Encoded protein: CAIKETGVADTQYF.

This clone was seen just once. This rearrangement joins TRBV6-5 to TRBJ1-2; 11 bases match TRBD1. Germline lookup yields CDR1 MNHEY and CDR2 SVGAGI. This CDR3 spans 13 amino acids. Trimming took 10 bases from V and 7 from J; bases not matched to a gene: 8. CDR3 in amino acids: CAIAGTGGSGYTF. The CDR3 bases are TGTGCCATTGCAGGGACAGGGGGTAGTGGCTACACCTTC.

The chain couples TRBV2 to TRBJ1-1, with 7 bases aligning to TRBD1. Germline values: CDR1 SNHLY, CDR2 FYNNEI. This CDR3 comprises 13 residues. Losses at the gene ends were 8 bases for V and 0 bases for J; bases not matched to a gene: 3. CDR3 sequence reads: CASFQGVNTEAFF. Here the CDR3 DNA reads TGTGCCAGCTTCCAGGGGGTGAACACTGAAGCTTTCTTT. The whole variable domain, remainder taken from reference TRBV2 and TRBJ1-1, is EPEVTQTPSHQVTQMGQEVILRCVPISNHLYFYWYRQILGQKVEFLVSFYNNEISEKSEIFDDQFSVERPDGSNFTLKIRSTKLEDSAMYFCASFQGVNTEAFFGQGTRLTVV.

V and J are TRBV11-2 and TRBJ2-1; D remains unclear. V dropped 3 bases and J dropped 5 bases, with 5 bases sitting between them. The CDR3 is 12 residues long. Per germline, CDR1 SGHAT and CDR2 FQNNGV. CDR3 region: CASSFTNNEQFF. CDR3 bases: TGTGCCAGCAGCTTCACAAACAATGAGCAGTTCTTC.

The rearrangement uses TRBV19 and TRBJ1-1; tentatively, D is TRBD1 (5 bases). The germline CDR1 and CDR2 sequences are LNHDA and SQIVND (reference sequence). CDR3 length: 12 amino acids. V lost 5 bases, J lost 7 bases, and 11 bases lay in between. This chain's CDR3 is CASSSRQLEAFF. CDR3 DNA: TGTGCCAGTAGTTCACGACAGCTTGAAGCTTTCTTT.

The rearrangement uses TRBV2 and TRBJ1-2; D is unclear. V shed 1 base and J shed 8 bases, with 8 bases lying between them. The CDR3 covers 12 residues. Germline V gene lookup returns CDR1 SNHLY and CDR2 FYNNEI. The CDR3 DNA is TGTGCCAGCAGTGAAGTTCGGGAAGGCTACACCTTC. The encoded protein is CASSEVREGYTF.

CDR3 amino acids: CASSLSGTYEQYF. CDR3 DNA: TGTGCCAGCAGCTTGTCGGGGACCTACGAGCAGTACTTC. The chain joins TRBV5-4 to TRBJ2-7, with D tentatively TRBD2 (5 bases). The germline V gene encodes CDR1 SGHNT and CDR2 YYREEE (reference sequence). V was shortened by 1 base and J by 2 bases, with 7 bases between the two germline ends. This CDR3 has 13 residues.

This chain uses TRBV27 with TRBJ1-6; TRBD1 might be the D (5 bases). With 8 bases removed from V and 7 bases from J, the gap between germline ends came to 15 bases. Germline V gene sequence: CDR1 MNHEY, CDR2 SMNVEV (reference sequence). CDR3 length equals 14 residues. The CDR3 DNA is TGTGCCAGCCAACACGGACGGGGGAATTCACCCCTCCACTTT. Protein: CASQHGRGNSPLHF.

The V gene is TRBV5-1, the J gene TRBJ1-4; D gene uncertain. Trimming removed 4 bases from V and 7 bases from J, with 17 bases in between. The CDR3 has 15 amino acids. Per germline, CDR1 SGHRS and CDR2 YFSETQ. The CDR3, as DNA: TGCGCCAGCAGCCCCAAAGACACCCTTGGTGAAAAACTGTTTTTT. Translated: CASSPKDTLGEKLFF.

This clone has just one count. The chain links TRBV7-2 to TRBJ1-1; TRBD1 is a possible D gene (6 bases). CDR3 length: 14 residues. Trimming left V 5 bases short and J 1 base short, with 11 bases between. Germline V gene sequence: CDR1 SGHTA, CDR2 FQGNSA. The CDR3: CASSNRAGNTEAFF. DNA for the CDR3: TGTGCCAGCAGCAACAGGGCAGGGAACACTGAAGCTTTCTTT.

The rearrangement links TRBV5-1 to TRBJ1-2, with D possibly TRBD1 on 6 matching bases. Germline V gene sequence: CDR1 SGHRS, CDR2 YFSETQ. The CDR3 is 14 residues long. V was cut by 4 bases and J by 6 bases, with 16 bases left in between. The CDR3 sequence is CASSNRQEWDGYTF. The CDR3 region has the DNA TGCGCCAGCAGCAATCGACAGGAATGGGATGGCTACACCTTC.

This chain links TRBV7-2 with TRBJ2-5; 7 bases line up with TRBD1. The J call is uncertain, as TRBJ2-7 better fits the DNA end. Germline V gives CDR1 SGHTA, CDR2 FQGNSA. The length of the CDR3 is 17 residues. CDR3 nucleotide sequence: TGTGCCAGCAGCTTAGCGAATATAGTAAGGGGGCAGGACGAGCAGTACTTC. Protein product: CASSLANIVRGQDEQYF.

The chain employs TRBV9 and TRBJ1-6; unclear D gene. Germline V gene data show CDR1 as SGDLS and CDR2 as YYNGEE. Trimming pared 0 bases from V and 4 bases from J, leaving 8 bases between. The CDR3 totals 15 residues. The CDR3: CASSVVADYNSPLHF. CDR3 bases: TGTGCCAGCAGCGTAGTTGCGGATTATAATTCACCCCTCCACTTT.

J is TRBJ2-7 and V is TRBV18; TRBD2 aligns across 13 bases. V shed 9 bases, J shed 7 bases, and the junction held 9 bases outside the gene matches. The CDR3 has 14 amino acids. Germline-derived CDR1 and CDR2 are KGHSH and LQKENI. CDR3 sequence (DNA): TGTGCCAGTCACGGACTAGCGGGGGCGGGGGAGCAGTACTTC. This gives the protein CASHGLAGAGEQYF.

The V call is TRBV6-6, the J call TRBJ2-7; D may be TRBD2 (5 bases). V was shortened by 0 bases and J by 10 bases, with 13 bases between the two germline ends. CDR1 and CDR2 from the germline V gene are MNHNY and SVGAGI (reference sequence). The CDR3 runs 13 residues. This CDR3 is CASSYSAATGQYF. CDR3 sequence (DNA): TGTGCCAGCAGTTACTCTGCCGCTACGGGACAGTACTTC.

This chain uses TRBV28 with TRBJ2-3; D may be TRBD2 (6 bases). V was cut by 8 bases and J by 7 bases, with 16 bases left in between. This CDR3 is 13 amino acids long. The germline CDR1 and CDR2 sequences are MDHEN and SYDVKM. CDR3 residues: CASAGTAVYTQYF. CDR3 in DNA: TGTGCCAGCGCCGGGACTGCAGTCTATACGCAGTATTTT.

This chain links TRBV28 with TRBJ2-1; tentative D call: TRBD2 (5 bases). Germline assignment: CDR1 MDHEN and CDR2 SYDVKM. The CDR3 runs 15 residues. The ends were cut back, 4 bases at V and 0 bases at J, with 10 bases in the middle. The DNA of the CDR3 is TGTGCCAGCAGTTCGGACTCCGGCTCCTACAATGAGCAGTTCTTC. This sequence encodes CASSSDSGSYNEQFF.

This chain joins TRBV9 and TRBJ2-5, with no clear D. The CDR3 is made up of 13 amino acids. Trimming pared 4 bases from V and 5 bases from J, leaving 12 bases between. Germline loops: CDR1 SGDLS, CDR2 YYNGEE. The CDR3 nucleotides are TGTGCCAGCAGCTCCCACCCGGAGGAGACCCAGTACTTC. Amino acids: CASSSHPEETQYF.

This rearrangement joins TRBV7-2 to TRBJ1-1; D not certain. The length of the CDR3 is 13 residues. Trimming took 1 base from V and 6 from J, leaving 9 bases between them. Looked up from germline, CDR1 is SGHTA and CDR2 is FQGNSA. CDR3 DNA sequence: TGTGCCAGCAGCTTAGGCAGAGCTTCTGAAGCTTTCTTT. Protein sequence: CASSLGRASEAFF.

The V gene is TRBV5-1, the J gene TRBJ2-5, with D unresolved. V lost 2 bases to trimming and J lost 3 bases, with 8 bases between them. The CDR3 covers 13 residues. Germline lookup yields CDR1 SGHRS and CDR2 YFSETQ. Here the CDR3 DNA reads TGCGCCAGCAGCTTAGGTCAGGAAGAGACCCAGTACTTC. It translates to CASSLGQEETQYF. The complete variable domain, with remaining parts taken from reference TRBV5-1 and TRBJ2-5, reads KAGVTQTPRYLIKTRGQQVTLSCSPISGHRSVSWYQQTPGQGLQFLFEYFSETQRNKGNFPGRFSGRQFSNSRSEMNVSTLELGDSALYLCASSLGQEETQYFGPGTRLLVL.

The chain employs TRBV28 and TRBJ2-3; possibly TRBD2 for D (6 bases). Germline CDR1 is MDHEN and CDR2 is SYDVKM. The CDR3 covers 14 residues. V lost 6 bases, J lost 2 bases, and 12 bases lay in between. DNA for the CDR3: TGTGCCAGCAGGCCTCTAGCGCTCACAGATACGCAGTATTTT. Amino acids: CASRPLALTDTQYF.

V gene TRBV27 combines with J gene TRBJ2-6; 8 positions agree with TRBD1. This CDR3 spans 18 amino acids. The junction had 7 bases not matched to a gene; V was cut back by 2 bases and J by 1 base. Germline lookup yields CDR1 MNHEY and CDR2 SMNVEV (reference sequence). The CDR3 protein is CASSLTGQGLSGANVLTF. As DNA, the CDR3 is TGTGCCAGCAGTTTAACAGGACAGGGATTATCTGGGGCCAACGTCCTGACTTTC.

This chain joins TRBV5-4 and TRBJ1-2; the D is unclear. V gave up 1 base and J gave up 7 bases, with 11 bases separating them. CDR1 and CDR2 from the germline V gene are SGHNT and YYREEE (reference sequence). The CDR3 length is 13 residues. In DNA form, the CDR3 reads TGTGCCAGCAGCTTGCGGATGAGGAGTGGCTACACCTTC. Protein product: CASSLRMRSGYTF.